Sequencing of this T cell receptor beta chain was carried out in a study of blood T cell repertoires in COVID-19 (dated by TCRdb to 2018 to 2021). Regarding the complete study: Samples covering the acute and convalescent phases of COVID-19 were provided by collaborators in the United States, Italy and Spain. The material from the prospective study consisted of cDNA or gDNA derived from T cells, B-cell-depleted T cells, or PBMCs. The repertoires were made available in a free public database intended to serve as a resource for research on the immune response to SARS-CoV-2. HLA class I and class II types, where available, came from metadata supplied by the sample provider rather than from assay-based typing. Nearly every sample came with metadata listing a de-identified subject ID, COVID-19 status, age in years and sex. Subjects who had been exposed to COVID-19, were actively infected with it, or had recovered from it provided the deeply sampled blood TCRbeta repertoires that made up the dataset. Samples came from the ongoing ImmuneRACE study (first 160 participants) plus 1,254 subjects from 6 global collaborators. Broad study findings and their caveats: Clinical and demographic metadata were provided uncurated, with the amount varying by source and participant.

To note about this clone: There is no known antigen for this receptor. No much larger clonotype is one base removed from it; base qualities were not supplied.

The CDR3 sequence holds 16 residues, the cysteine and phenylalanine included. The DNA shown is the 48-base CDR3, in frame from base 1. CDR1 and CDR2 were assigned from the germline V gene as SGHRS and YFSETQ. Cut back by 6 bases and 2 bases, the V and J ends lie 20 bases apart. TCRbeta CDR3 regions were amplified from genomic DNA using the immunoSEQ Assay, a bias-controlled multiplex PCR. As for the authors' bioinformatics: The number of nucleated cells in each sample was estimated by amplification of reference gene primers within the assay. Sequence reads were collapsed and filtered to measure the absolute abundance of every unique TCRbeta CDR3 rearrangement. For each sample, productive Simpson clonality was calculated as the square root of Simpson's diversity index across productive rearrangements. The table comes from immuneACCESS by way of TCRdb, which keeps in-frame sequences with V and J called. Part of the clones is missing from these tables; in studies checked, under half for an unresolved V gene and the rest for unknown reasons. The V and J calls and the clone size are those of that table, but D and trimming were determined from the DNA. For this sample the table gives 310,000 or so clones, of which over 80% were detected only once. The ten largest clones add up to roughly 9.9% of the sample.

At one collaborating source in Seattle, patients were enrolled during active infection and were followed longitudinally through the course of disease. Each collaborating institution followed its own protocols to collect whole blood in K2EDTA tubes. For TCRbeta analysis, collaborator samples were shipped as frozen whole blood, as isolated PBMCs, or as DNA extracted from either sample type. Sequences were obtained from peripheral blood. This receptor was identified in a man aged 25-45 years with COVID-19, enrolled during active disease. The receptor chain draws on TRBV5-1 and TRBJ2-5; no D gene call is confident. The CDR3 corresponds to CASTANSQMVQETQYF. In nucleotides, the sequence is TGCGCCAGCACCGCTAACAGCCAAATGGTTCAAGAGACCCAGTACTTC.